A few counts support the clone carrying this T cell receptor beta chain. Its target is not known. The data belong to a study of T-cell memory formation after mild COVID-19. Study observations and caveats: Detection of some responders pre-infection suggested pre-existing cross-reactive memory T cells participated.

TCRdb re-called the 5' RACE reads through MiXCR, storing one row per CDR3 protein. The sample lists tens of thousands of distinct CDR3 sequences, around 6.3% occurring once. Germline V gives CDR1 SGHAT, CDR2 FQNNGV. V shed 8 bases and J shed 7 bases, with 26 bases lying between them. CDR3 length equals 16 residues. This sequence joins TRBV11-2 and TRBJ1-2; D may be TRBD1 (6 bases). The sequence derives from an adult who had mild COVID-19 (a few samples of this study predate the infection). Cell type and time point are not known. The sequencing sample was made of PBMCs or a T cell subset sorted from them (not recorded which). In DNA, the CDR3 is TGTGCCAGCGGGGGCGAACGGGGCGCGATGATAAGTGGCTACACCTTC. The encoded protein is CASGGERGAMISGYTF.